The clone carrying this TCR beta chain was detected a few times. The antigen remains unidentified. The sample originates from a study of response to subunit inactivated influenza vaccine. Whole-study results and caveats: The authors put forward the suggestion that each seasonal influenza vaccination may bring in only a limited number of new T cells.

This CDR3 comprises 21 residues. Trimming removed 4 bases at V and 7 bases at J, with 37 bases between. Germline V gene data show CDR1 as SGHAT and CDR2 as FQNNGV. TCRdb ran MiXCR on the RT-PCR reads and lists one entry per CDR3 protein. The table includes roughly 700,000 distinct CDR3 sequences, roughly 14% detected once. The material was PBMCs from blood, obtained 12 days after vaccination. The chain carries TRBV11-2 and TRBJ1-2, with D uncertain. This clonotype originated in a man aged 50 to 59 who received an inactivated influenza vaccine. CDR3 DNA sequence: TGTGCCAGCAGCTCCCACTGGGTTAACTCCCCATATTCGCGAATAGGCCTTGGCTACACCTTC. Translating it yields CASSSHWVNSPYSRIGLGYTF.